This T cell receptor (beta chain) was recovered during a study of cytomegalovirus exposure and HLA in healthy donors (TCRdb year 2017). As for the study more broadly: According to an earlier analysis of several hundred of the donors, some 180 million T cells yielded over 90 million unique TCR beta sequences and 276 Gb of sequence data. Besides the first cohort of some 670 subjects, a separate validation cohort made up of roughly 120 different subjects was used. To predict cytomegalovirus infection status, the study combined high-throughput TCR immunosequencing, statistical association of individual TCRs with disease status, and machine learning. About 280 gigabases of sequencing data and approximately 80 million unique TCR sequences were included in an early release covering roughly 700 HLA-typed donors. Donor age, sex, ethnicity and CMV serostatus were compiled together with the repertoire data. Among the approximately 400 genotyped donors, around 81% belonged to the genetic ancestry cluster associated with self-reported Caucasian donors. In an earlier analysis of 587 of the donors, high-throughput TCR beta sequencing was used to judge whether each TCR beta V gene segment behaved as functional or pseudogenic. Every discovery cohort repertoire had been produced on one sequencing platform. The number of donors typed differed by locus, with roughly 629-640 for A, B, C, DRB1 and DQB1, more than 500 for DQA1, 600 to 610 for DPA1, and some 440 for DPB1. The study was designed to test whether signatures of past pathogen exposure could be identified by cataloging public T cell receptors. Rather than using new phenotypic data, the later analysis identified candidate immune exposures from TCR beta sequences and from how often those sequences occurred across donors. Among roughly 400 genotyped donors of the cohort, an average of around 240,000 unique TCR beta nucleotide sequences were sequenced per donor, around 20% of them non-productive. Class I and class II HLA loci were covered by the typing at four-digit resolution. Several DR-DQ haplotypes were handled as single units for association and clustering because linkage in the cohort was strong. The T cell repertoires of some 700 subjects were profiled by immunosequencing and related to cytomegalovirus serostatus. A later analysis re-examined previously published TCR beta repertoires from just over 650 donors and added high-resolution HLA genotyping to investigate patterns of TCR occurrence. In a later genetic analysis, genome-wide SNP genotypes for about three fifths of the 666 donors were used, and that subset was treated as a discovery cohort.

The paper's findings and limits, for the study overall: Compared with the roughly 700-donor mean, donors in an Asian-associated ancestry cluster had fewer N-insertions in productive TCRs, according to a later genetic analysis. Some IMGT-functional V segments, including TRBV6-2 and TRBV6-3, could not be told apart with the 87-base-pair reads, so those segments were excluded. Approximately 18 rarely observed V segments, including chromosome 9 orphons, were excluded from the earlier analysis of a few hundred of the donors because counts were too low. This cohort had only TCR beta chains sequenced, and the lack of alpha or paired-chain data limited which features could be detected. According to a later analysis, parvovirus B19, influenza, CMV and Epstein-Barr virus appeared linked to several top co-occurrence clusters. Assigning TCR associations to individual alleles was difficult when HLA alleles, especially DR and DQ, strongly co-occurred. A cluster of highly shared sequence variants was judged likely to be a technical artifact of the sequencing pipeline. Most CMV-associated TCR beta chains appeared to be HLA-restricted in a later analysis, and the HLA associations seemed to be driven largely by CMV exposure. Specific HLA alleles were associated with around 18,000 TCR beta sequences at a false discovery rate of 0.05 in a later analysis. A total of 150 to 200 TCR beta chains were listed by the study as associated with cytomegalovirus. The only immune exposure information available for the cohort was CMV serostatus. In vitro tests confirmed that three of the cytomegalovirus-associated TCR beta chains recognize cytomegalovirus antigens. While some public TCRs were present in many individuals, most TCR sequences turned up only very rarely across donors. An association between a missense DCLRE1C variant and V-gene and J-gene trimming of TCR beta chains was found in a later genetic analysis and replicated in an independent cohort. The authors suggested that the approach could potentially be extended to other disease states and immunological phenotypes. Linkage disequilibrium might explain the correlated functional status among segregating V segments, but an unknown experimental factor could not be excluded. An earlier analysis of 587 of the donors showed that most TCR beta V segments appeared in productive rearrangements either about 90% or about 30% of the time, which broadly matched IMGT annotations. Because HLA typing was unavailable for some donors at each locus, only the typed subset was used in association tests. The classifier was reported to diagnose cytomegalovirus status with high specificity and sensitivity in both the original cohort and the validation cohort. The presence/absence analyses assumed that sequencing depth was roughly uniform across donors, and that assumption may not be true. In a later analysis, HLA-associated TCR beta chains showed more clonal expansion and lower generation probabilities than non-associated chains that were equally common. In a later analysis, TCR association rates were found to vary across HLA loci, with the most associated TCRs seen for DRB1 alleles and the fewest for HLA-C alleles. A further reported finding was that TCR beta sequences accurately predicted the HLA-A and HLA-B alleles for most subjects in the first cohort.

There are 15 amino acids in the CDR3, from cysteine to phenylalanine inclusive. Kept here is only the CDR3 DNA, which spans 45 bases and is read in frame from base 1. V loses 3 bases of germline sequence and J loses 1 base, and the interval between the two ends is 10 bases. The germline V gene sets CDR1 to SGHVS and CDR2 to FQNEAQ. The cohort consisted of some 730 healthy bone marrow donors. Cohort members were all nominally healthy when sampled, although unrecorded immune exposures were likely present. The donor tested CMV seronegative and was one of the 352 seronegative cohort members. Each donor provided a peripheral blood sample, and peripheral blood mononuclear cells were used for TCR beta sequencing. Genomic DNA was extracted from the blood cell samples with the Qiagen DNeasy Blood Extraction Kit. On this clone itself: Its antigen has not been determined. No base quality information exists; no much larger clone differs at one position.

The protocol used for the library was the immunoSEQ multiplex PCR assay. The multiplex PCR relied on a mix of 60 forward primers for TCR Vbeta segments and 13 reverse primers for TCR Jbeta segments. A multiplex PCR assay on genomic DNA amplified the CDR3 region of rearranged TCR beta genes. On the Illumina HiSeq System, the amplified TCR beta libraries were sequenced as 87-base-pair reads. Under the source paper's analysis protocol: A later analysis tallied around 80 million unique TCR beta chains across the 666 repertoires, and approximately 11 million of those chains were shared by two or more donors. A nearest-neighbor algorithm error-corrected the raw reads and collapsed the reads into unique sequences, merging closely related sequences to remove PCR and sequencing errors. CDR3 sequences were aligned to IMGT reference sequences to assign V, D and J gene segments. For a sequence to be retained, at least a six-nucleotide match to both a V gene segment and a J gene segment was required. Rearrangements were classified as productive when the CDR3 lacked stop codons and remained in frame with V and J, and all other rearrangements were classified as non-productive. CDR3 was defined according to IMGT convention as the region running from the second conserved V-encoded cysteine to the conserved J-encoded phenylalanine. The earlier analysis of about 570 of the donors excluded any sequence lacking an unambiguous match to a single V gene segment. In an earlier analysis of some 590 of the donors, V segments were called functional above 56.7% productive rearrangements and were called segregating when the between-donor standard deviation exceeded 5%. To diagnose cytomegalovirus status from the catalog of TCR beta chain sequences, a statistical classification framework was built. In a later analysis, V and J genes were assigned by comparing TCR nucleotide sequences against IMGT/GENE-DB human TR gene sequences. Using the TCRdist pipeline, a later analysis assigned CDR3 sequences along with most-parsimonious VDJ recombination scenarios. In a later analysis, each TCR beta chain was defined by its CDR3 amino acid sequence together with its V-gene family, and reads lacking a unique V-gene family were excluded. In a later analysis, around 600 highly shared, low-generation-probability nucleotide sequences were removed to address suspected cross-contamination and a sequencing artifact. For each public chain, a later analysis derived a clonal expansion index from normalized ranks of inferred template counts within each repertoire. In a later analysis, generation probabilities were computed using a VDJ recombination model fitted to out-of-frame rearrangements, and the results were checked against IGoR. A later analysis scored TCR-TCR, TCR-HLA and TCR-CMV co-occurrence with hypergeometric tests, applying a repertoire-size bias correction to TCR pairs. In a later analysis, false discovery rates were estimated by permuting HLA or CMV assignments 20 times. In a later analysis, co-occurring TCRs were grouped using DBSCAN, with TCRdist sequence similarity added in when clustering inside HLA-allele-positive subsets. Co-occurrence clustering excluded repertoires with fewer than 30,000 or more than 120,000 public chains, plus five with anomalous nucleotide sharing. Here the immuneACCESS table is served through TCRdb, limited to in-frame sequences with V and J called. Missing clones are a known gap in these copies; in checked studies unresolved V genes cover under half, and the rest lacks a known reason. V and J calls plus clone size are reproduced from that table; the DNA served to infer D and trimming. The sample includes over 120,000 clones, with approximately 80% observed a single time. Roughly 4.2% of the sample rests with the top ten.

The sequence derives from a male donor in good health and CMV-seronegative. The receptor chain draws on TRBV7-8 and TRBJ2-1; TRBD2 is possibly the D segment (6 matching bases). The sample taken for sequencing was PBMCs. The nucleotide sequence is TGTGCCAGCAGCTTTAGCGGTGCTTCCTACAATGAGCAGTTCTTC. Its product reads: CASSFSGASYNEQFF.